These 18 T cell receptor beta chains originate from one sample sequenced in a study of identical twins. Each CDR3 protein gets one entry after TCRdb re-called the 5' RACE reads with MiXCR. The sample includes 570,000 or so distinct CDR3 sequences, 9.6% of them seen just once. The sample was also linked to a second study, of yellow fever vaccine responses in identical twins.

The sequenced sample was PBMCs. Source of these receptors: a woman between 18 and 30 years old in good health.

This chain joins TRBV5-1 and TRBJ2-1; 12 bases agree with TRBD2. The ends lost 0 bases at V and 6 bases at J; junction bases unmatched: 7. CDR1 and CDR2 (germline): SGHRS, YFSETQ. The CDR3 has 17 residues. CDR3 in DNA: TGCGCCAGCAGCTTGGCGGGGCTAGCGGGGGGGCTCAATGAGCAGTTCTTC. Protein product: CASSLAGLAGGLNEQFF. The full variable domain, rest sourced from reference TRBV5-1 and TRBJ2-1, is KAGVTQTPRYLIKTRGQQVTLSCSPISGHRSVSWYQQTPGQGLQFLFEYFSETQRNKGNFPGRFSGRQFSNSRSEMNVSTLELGDSALYLCASSLAGLAGGLNEQFFGPGTRLTVL.

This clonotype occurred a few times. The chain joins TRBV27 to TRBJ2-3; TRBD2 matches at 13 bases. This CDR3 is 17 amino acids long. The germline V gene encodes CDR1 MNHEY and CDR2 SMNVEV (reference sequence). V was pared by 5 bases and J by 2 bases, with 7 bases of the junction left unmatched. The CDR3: CASSTGLAGANTDTQYF. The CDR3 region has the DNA TGTGCCAGCAGTACTGGACTAGCGGGGGCCAACACAGATACGCAGTATTTT.

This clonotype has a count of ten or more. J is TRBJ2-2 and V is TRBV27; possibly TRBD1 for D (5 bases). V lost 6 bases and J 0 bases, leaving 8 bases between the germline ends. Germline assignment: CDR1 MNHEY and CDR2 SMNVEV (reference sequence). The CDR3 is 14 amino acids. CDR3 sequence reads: CASSLTANTGELFF. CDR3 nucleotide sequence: TGTGCCAGCAGCCTGACAGCGAACACCGGGGAGCTGTTTTTT.

Written as DNA, the CDR3 is TGTGCCACCAGTGATCCAGGTCAGGACCAGGATCAGCCCCAGCATTTT. Encoded protein: CATSDPGQDQDQPQHF. The chain uses TRBV24-1 and TRBJ1-5; D is uncertain. V lost 3 bases to trimming and J lost 5 bases, with 16 bases between them. The CDR3 covers 16 residues. Germline CDR1 reads KGHDR; CDR2 reads SFDVKD.

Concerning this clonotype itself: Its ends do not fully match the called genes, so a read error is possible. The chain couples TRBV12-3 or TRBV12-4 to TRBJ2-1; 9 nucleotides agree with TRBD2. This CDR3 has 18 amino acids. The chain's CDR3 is CTSSSQVLAGDSYNEQFF. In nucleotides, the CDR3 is TGTACCAGCAGTTCCCAGGTCTTAGCGGGAGATTCCTACAATGAGCAGTTCTTC.

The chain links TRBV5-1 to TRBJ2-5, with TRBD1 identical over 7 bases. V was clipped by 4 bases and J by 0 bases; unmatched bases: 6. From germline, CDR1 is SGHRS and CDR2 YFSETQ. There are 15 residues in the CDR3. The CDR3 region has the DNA TGCGCCAGCAGCGGAACACAGGGGTACCAAGAGACCCAGTACTTC. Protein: CASSGTQGYQETQYF.

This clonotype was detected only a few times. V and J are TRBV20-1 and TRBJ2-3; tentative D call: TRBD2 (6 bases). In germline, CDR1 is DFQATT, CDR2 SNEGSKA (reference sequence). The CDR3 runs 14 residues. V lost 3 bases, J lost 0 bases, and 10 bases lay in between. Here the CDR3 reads CSARGTLSTDTQYF. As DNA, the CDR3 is TGCAGTGCTAGGGGGACTTTGAGCACAGATACGCAGTATTTT.

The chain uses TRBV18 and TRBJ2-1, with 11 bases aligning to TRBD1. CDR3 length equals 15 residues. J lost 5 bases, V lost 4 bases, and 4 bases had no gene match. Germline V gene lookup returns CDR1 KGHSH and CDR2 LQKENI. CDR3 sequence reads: CASSQPGQGDNEQFF. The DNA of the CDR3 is TGTGCCAGCTCACAACCGGGACAGGGGGACAATGAGCAGTTCTTC.

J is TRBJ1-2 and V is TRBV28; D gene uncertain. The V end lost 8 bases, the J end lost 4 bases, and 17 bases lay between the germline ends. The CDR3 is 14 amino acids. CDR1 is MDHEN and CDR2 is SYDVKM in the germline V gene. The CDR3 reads CASGSLQQSYGYTF. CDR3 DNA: TGTGCCAGCGGGTCACTACAACAGAGCTATGGCTACACCTTC.

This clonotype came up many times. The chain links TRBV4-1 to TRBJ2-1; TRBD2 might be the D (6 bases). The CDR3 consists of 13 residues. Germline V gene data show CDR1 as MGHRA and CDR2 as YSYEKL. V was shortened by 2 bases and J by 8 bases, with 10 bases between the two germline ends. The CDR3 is CASSQTSFDEQFF. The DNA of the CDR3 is TGCGCCAGCAGCCAAACTAGCTTTGATGAGCAGTTCTTC.

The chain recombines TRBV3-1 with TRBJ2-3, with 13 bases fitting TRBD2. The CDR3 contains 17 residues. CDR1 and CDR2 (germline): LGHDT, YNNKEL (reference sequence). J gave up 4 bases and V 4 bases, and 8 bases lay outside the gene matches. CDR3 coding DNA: TGTGCCAGCAGCCGGACTAGCGGGGGACTAAGCTCAGATACGCAGTATTTT. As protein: CASSRTSGGLSSDTQYF.

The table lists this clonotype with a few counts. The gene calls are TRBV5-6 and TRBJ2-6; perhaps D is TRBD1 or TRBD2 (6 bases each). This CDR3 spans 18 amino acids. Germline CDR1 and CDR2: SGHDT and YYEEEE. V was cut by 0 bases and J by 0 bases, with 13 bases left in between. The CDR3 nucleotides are TGTGCCAGCAGCTTGGGGGGGGCTGAAAACTCTGGGGCCAACGTCCTGACTTTC. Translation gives CASSLGGAENSGANVLTF.

The CDR3 DNA sequence: TGCAGTGCTAGCACGGCAGTAGGTTTGCCTGAAGCTTTCTTT. Translation: CSASTAVGLPEAFF. This chain connects TRBV20-1 to TRBJ1-1, with D hard to call. CDR1 and CDR2 from the germline V gene are DFQATT and SNEGSKA (reference sequence). V was pared by 3 bases and J by 6 bases, with 17 bases between. CDR3 length: 14 residues.

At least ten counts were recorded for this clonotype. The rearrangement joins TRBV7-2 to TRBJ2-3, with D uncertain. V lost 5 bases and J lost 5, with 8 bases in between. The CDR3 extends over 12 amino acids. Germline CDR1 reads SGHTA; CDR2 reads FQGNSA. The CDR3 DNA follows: TGTGCCAGCAGCCTTACCAGAGATACGCAGTATTTT. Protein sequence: CASSLTRDTQYF. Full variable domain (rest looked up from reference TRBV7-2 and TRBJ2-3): GAGVSQSPSNKVTEKGKDVELRCDPISGHTALYWYRQSLGQGLEFLIYFQGNSAPDKSGLPSDRFSAERTGGSVSTLTIQRTQQEDSAVYLCASSLTRDTQYFGPGTRLTVL.

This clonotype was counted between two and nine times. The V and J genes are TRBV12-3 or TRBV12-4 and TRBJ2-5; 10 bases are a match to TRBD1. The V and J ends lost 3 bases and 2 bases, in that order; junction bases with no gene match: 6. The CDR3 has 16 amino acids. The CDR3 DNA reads TGTGCCAGCAGTTTCGGGGGGGGACAGGGGCAAGAGACCCAGTACTTC. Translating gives CASSFGGGQGQETQYF.

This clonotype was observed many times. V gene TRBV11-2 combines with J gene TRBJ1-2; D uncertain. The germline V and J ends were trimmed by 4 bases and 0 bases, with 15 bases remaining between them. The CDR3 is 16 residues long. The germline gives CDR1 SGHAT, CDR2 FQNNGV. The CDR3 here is CASSSYLGISNYGYTF. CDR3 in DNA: TGTGCCAGCAGCTCCTATCTCGGGATATCTAACTATGGCTACACCTTC.

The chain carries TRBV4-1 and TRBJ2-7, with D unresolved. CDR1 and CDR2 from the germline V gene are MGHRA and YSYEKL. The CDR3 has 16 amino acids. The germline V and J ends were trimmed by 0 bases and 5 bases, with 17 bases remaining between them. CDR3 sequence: CASSQDKAGHGHEQYF. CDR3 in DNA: TGCGCCAGCAGCCAAGATAAGGCAGGTCACGGGCACGAGCAGTACTTC.

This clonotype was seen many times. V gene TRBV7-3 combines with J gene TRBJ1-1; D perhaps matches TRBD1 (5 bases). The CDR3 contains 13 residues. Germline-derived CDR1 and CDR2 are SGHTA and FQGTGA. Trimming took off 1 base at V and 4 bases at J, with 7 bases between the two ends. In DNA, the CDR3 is TGTGCCAGCAGCTTAAATGGGGGCACTGAAGCTTTCTTT. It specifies CASSLNGGTEAFF.